This is a list of T cell receptor beta chains from one sample in a study of blood T cell repertoires in COVID-19. TCRdb's table, derived via immunoSEQ multiplex PCR, lists solely in-frame clones and lacks some. Of about 150,000 clones listed, around nine tenths were seen once; the top ten hold 8.5% to 9%. Sequencing was done on a sample of peripheral blood. These receptors originate from a woman between 45 and 65 years old with active or convalescent COVID-19. CDR3s include the opening cysteine and the closing phenylalanine or tryptophan. D genes are given only for firm matches. Clone size is stated in some rows and not others, as once, few, many or a class when expanded.

d_call j_call v_call clone_size cdr3_length cdr3_nt cdr3_aa
NA TRBJ2-2 TRBV19 NA 15 TGTGCCAGTAGTATTTACGGACAGACCACCGGGGAGCTGTTTTTT CASSIYGQTTGELFF
TRBD2 TRBJ2-7 TRBV11-2 NA 15 TGTGCCAGCAGCTTGGGTAGCGGGGGTTCCTACGAGCAGTACTTC CASSLGSGGSYEQYF
TRBD1 TRBJ2-7 TRBV19 NA 16 TGTGCCAGTAGTCTTTCCGGGACAGGGGGCACATACGAGCAGTACTTC CASSLSGTGGTYEQYF
NA TRBJ1-1 TRBV15 NA 12 TGTGCCACCAGCAGCGGTTGGACTGAAGCTTTCTTT CATSSGWTEAFF
NA TRBJ1-6 TRBV13 NA 14 TGTGCCAGCAGCTTAGGGGGGCAGCGATCACCCCTCCACTTT CASSLGGQRSPLHF
TRBD1 TRBJ1-2 TRBV27 NA 15 TGTGCCAGCAGTCCCGGGACAGGGTTTAACTATGGCTACACCTTC CASSPGTGFNYGYTF
NA TRBJ1-6 TRBV4-2 NA 17 TGTGCCAGCAGCCAAATCGGACAGAGCTCCTATAATTCACCCCTCCACTTT CASSQIGQSSYNSPLHF
NA TRBJ1-1 TRBV3-1/TRBV3-2 NA 14 TGTGCCAGCAGCCAAGTTGGGGGGGCTACTGAAGCTTTCTTT CASSQVGGATEAFF
NA TRBJ2-3 TRBV15 once 14 TGTGCCACCAGCAGAGACGGAAATGGGGCGACGCAGTATTTT CATSRDGNGATQYF
TRBD2 TRBJ2-1 TRBV28 NA 16 TGTGCCAGCAGTCCCACCGGACTAGCGGGGTACAATGAGCAGTTCTTC CASSPTGLAGYNEQFF
TRBD1 TRBJ2-7 TRBV18 NA 15 TGTGCCAGCTCACCACAGGGACAGGGAAATTCGCGGCAGTACTTC CASSPQGQGNSRQYF
NA TRBJ2-1 TRBV9 NA 16 TGTGCCAGCAGCGTAGTAGAACTCCTCTCCTACAATGAGCAGTTCTTC CASSVVELLSYNEQFF
NA TRBJ1-3 TRBV11-2 NA 15 TGTGCCAGCAGCCCACGGGGTGGGAGTGGTAACACCATATATTTT CASSPRGGSGNTIYF
NA TRBJ1-6 TRBV27 once 13 TGTGCCAGCAGTTTACAGGCTAATTCACCCCTCCACTTT CASSLQANSPLHF
TRBD2 TRBJ2-3 TRBV4-1 NA 16 TGCGCCAGCAGCCAGGTACTAGCGGGTAGCACAGATACGCAGTATTTT CASSQVLAGSTDTQYF
TRBD1 TRBJ2-2 TRBV9 NA 14 TGTGCCAGCAGCGTGGGACAGGGGACCGGGGAGCTGTTTTTT CASSVGQGTGELFF
NA TRBJ1-5 TRBV18 few 19 TGTGCCAGCTCACCGGAGACAGGCGCATCCCGTTATAGCAATCAGCCCCAGCATTTT CASSPETGASRYSNQPQHF
NA TRBJ2-7 TRBV7-9 NA 15 TGTGCCAGCAGCAAACCCGGGACAAACTCCTACGAGCAGTACTTC CASSKPGTNSYEQYF
NA TRBJ1-2 TRBV29-1 NA 17 TGCAGCGTTGAAGAGGGGCAAGGTTTGATAGAGGCCTATGGCTACACCTTC CSVEEGQGLIEAYGYTF
NA TRBJ1-3 TRBV5-1 once 14 TGCGCCAGCAGCCCAACGAGATATGGAAACACCATATATTTT CASSPTRYGNTIYF
TRBD2 TRBJ2-2 TRBV3-1/TRBV3-2 once 16 TGTGCCAGCAGCCTCACTAGCGGGAGGGCCCCCGGGGAGCTGTTTTTT CASSLTSGRAPGELFF
TRBD2 TRBJ2-7 TRBV3-1/TRBV3-2 once 16 TGTGCCAGCAGCCAAGATCCCCTAGCGGGAGTGAGCGAGCAGTACTTC CASSQDPLAGVSEQYF
NA TRBJ2-7 TRBV5-1 NA 13 TGCGCCAGCAGCCCTGACAGAAGGAGAGAGCAGTACTTC CASSPDRRREQYF
TRBD1 TRBJ2-7 TRBV27 NA 14 TGTGCCAGCAGTTTCCAGGGGGCCTCCTACGAGCAGTACTTC CASSFQGASYEQYF
NA TRBJ2-7 TRBV5-5 NA 14 TGTGCCAGCAGCTCCGTTGACAGTCCCTACGAGCAGTACTTC CASSSVDSPYEQYF
NA TRBJ1-5 TRBV19 NA 15 TGTGCCAGTAGTATAGGATCGGGGGGGAATCAGCCCCAGCATTTT CASSIGSGGNQPQHF
TRBD1 TRBJ1-1 TRBV4-2 once 14 TGTGCCAGCAGCCAAGACAGGGGGAGGACTGAAGCTTTCTTT CASSQDRGRTEAFF
NA TRBJ2-1 TRBV18 once 18 TGTGCCAGCTCACCAGAGGTGGGAGGAAGGGGGCCTGCGAATGAGCAGTTCTTC CASSPEVGGRGPANEQFF
TRBD1 TRBJ1-1 TRBV4-2 NA 15 TGTGCCAGCAGCCCACCTACAGGGGCGAACACTGAAGCTTTCTTT CASSPPTGANTEAFF
TRBD2 TRBJ2-1 TRBV6-1 NA 15 TGTGCCAGCAGTGAACGGGGCCTACTAGCGAACCAAAAGTTCTTC CASSERGLLANQKFF
NA TRBJ1-1 TRBV29-1 once 13 TGCAGCGGTAAACAACAGGGAAACACTGAAGCTTTCTTT CSGKQQGNTEAFF
TRBD2 TRBJ2-5 TRBV24-1 NA 16 TGTGCCACCAGTGATTTGTTTGCGGGAGACGGAGAGACCCAGTACTTC CATSDLFAGDGETQYF
NA TRBJ2-1 TRBV20-1 NA 16 TGCAGTGCTAGTCCTAGCCTGGGTTCGCGTTATGGTGAGCAGTTCTTC CSASPSLGSRYGEQFF
NA TRBJ1-2 TRBV7-2 many 13 TGTGCCAGCAGCTTGGGGCCCGGGTATGGCTACACCTTC CASSLGPGYGYTF
NA TRBJ2-5 TRBV10-3 few 14 TGTGCCATCAGGGAAACAGGGTCTGGGGAGACCCAGTACTTC CAIRETGSGETQYF
NA TRBJ1-1 TRBV13 NA 15 TGTGCCAGCAGCTTAAGGAGGACGGGCGGCACTGAAGCTTTCTTT CASSLRRTGGTEAFF
TRBD1 TRBJ1-1 TRBV6-5 NA 12 TGTGCCAGCAGTAATCGGGACAGGGAAGCTTTCTTT CASSNRDREAFF
NA TRBJ1-3 TRBV15 NA 13 TGTGCCACCAGCAGAGATCGAGAGAACACCATATATTTT CATSRDRENTIYF
TRBD2 TRBJ2-7 TRBV29-1 NA 16 TGCAGCGTTGAGATGTATGCTAGCGGGATGCCCTACGAGCAGTACTTC CSVEMYASGMPYEQYF
TRBD1 TRBJ1-1 TRBV28 NA 15 TGTGCCAGCAGTCTAGGACAGGGCGGACACACTGAAGCTTTCTTT CASSLGQGGHTEAFF
TRBD1 TRBJ1-5 TRBV2 NA 15 TGTGCCAGCAGTCCGGGACAGGGAAGCAATCAGCCCCAGCATTTT CASSPGQGSNQPQHF
NA TRBJ2-7 TRBV7-2 NA 12 TGTGCCAGCAGCCCTCAGTCCTACGAGCAGTACTTC CASSPQSYEQYF
TRBD2 TRBJ2-7 TRBV7-2 NA 16 TGTGCCAGCAGCCGTAGGGGAGCGGGAGGTTCCTACGAGCAGTACTTC CASSRRGAGGSYEQYF
NA TRBJ1-2 TRBV10-3 NA 13 TGTGCCATCAGTGAGACAGGGAACTATGGCTACACCTTC CAISETGNYGYTF
TRBD1 TRBJ1-1 TRBV11-3 NA 13 TGTGCCAGCAGTACCGACAGGGGGTCTGAAGCTTTCTTT CASSTDRGSEAFF
NA TRBJ1-2 TRBV6-2/TRBV6-3 NA 15 TGTGCCAGCAGCCAGACACAGCAGGGTTGGTATGGCTACACCTTC CASSQTQQGWYGYTF
NA TRBJ1-1 TRBV12-3/TRBV12-4 NA 13 TGTGCCAGCAAAAAACAGGGGAACACTGAAGCTTTCTTT CASKKQGNTEAFF
TRBD1 TRBJ1-2 TRBV4-2 NA 15 TGTGCCAGCAGCCAAGCTAGGACAGGGAACTATGGCTACACCTTC CASSQARTGNYGYTF